These T cell receptor beta chains were read from a single sample in a study of blood T cell repertoires in COVID-19. Sequencing used immunoSEQ multiplex PCR; TCRdb keeps in-frame clones, though not all of them. The sample has around 200,000 clones, around 83% seen once. Sequences were obtained from peripheral blood. The source is a man aged 40-49 years with active or convalescent COVID-19. The CDR3 runs from the conserved cysteine through the conserved F or W. A D gene is named only where the DNA matches it firmly. The size of a clone is reported for some rows only, either as once, few or many, or as a class for expanded clones.

v_gene	j_gene	abundance	d_gene	CDR3aa	CDR3nt
TRBV27	TRBJ1-4	-	-	CASSWGANEKLFF	TGTGCCAGCAGTTGGGGGGCTAATGAAAAACTGTTTTTT
TRBV5-1	TRBJ1-2	-	-	CASSPGTTNYGYTF	TGCGCCAGCAGCCCCGGGACAACTAACTATGGCTACACCTTC
TRBV11-3	TRBJ2-3	once	-	CASSSRKVGGSTDTQYF	TGTGCCAGCAGCTCCCGTAAGGTGGGGGGAAGCACAGATACGCAGTATTTT
TRBV9	TRBJ2-7	-	TRBD1	CASSVGQGNYEQYF	TGTGCCAGCAGCGTAGGACAGGGGAACTACGAGCAGTACTTC
TRBV6-5	TRBJ1-4	-	-	CASRPGFGPNEKLFF	TGTGCCAGCAGGCCAGGGTTCGGGCCTAATGAAAAACTGTTTTTT
TRBV7-6	TRBJ2-1	-	-	CASTPRQGSWNEQFF	TGTGCCAGCACCCCTCGGCAGGGGTCGTGGAATGAGCAGTTCTTC
TRBV13	TRBJ2-2	once	-	CASSYRLGGQPGELFF	TGTGCCAGCAGCTACCGCCTCGGGGGACAGCCCGGGGAGCTGTTTTTT
TRBV12-3/TRBV12-4	TRBJ1-2	-	-	CASGWSSEYTF	TGTGCCAGCGGCTGGAGTTCTGAATACACCTTC
TRBV11-3	TRBJ1-2	few	-	CASSPDKNYGYTF	TGTGCCAGCAGCCCAGACAAGAACTATGGCTACACCTTC
TRBV7-9	TRBJ2-1	-	-	CASSLGAAYNEQFF	TGTGCCAGCAGCCTGGGGGCAGCCTACAATGAGCAGTTCTTC
TRBV30	TRBJ1-6	-	-	CAWSVGAGALHF	TGTGCCTGGAGTGTAGGGGCGGGGGCCCTCCACTTT
TRBV12-3/TRBV12-4	TRBJ2-1	-	-	CASSANAWEQFF	TGTGCCAGCAGTGCAAACGCGTGGGAGCAGTTCTTC
TRBV5-1	TRBJ1-1	-	-	CASSDRSTGNTEAFF	TGCGCCAGCAGCGATAGATCGACAGGGAACACTGAAGCTTTCTTT